A selection of T cell receptor beta chains follows, all from one sample in a study of response to subunit inactivated influenza vaccine. MiXCR, run by TCRdb on the RT-PCR reads, gives a single entry per CDR3 protein. The sample yields over 400,000 distinct CDR3 sequences, roughly 13% seen once. This specimen was PBMCs from blood, taken 40 to 50 days after vaccination. The source of these receptors is a man between 45 and 60 years old who received an inactivated influenza vaccine. The CDR3 runs from the conserved cysteine through the conserved F or W. A D gene is named only where the DNA matches it firmly. Clone size is given for some rows only: seen once, a few or many times, or a class if the clone is expanded.

j_call clone_size d_call v_call cdr3_nt cdr3_aa
TRBJ2-1 . TRBD2 TRBV4-2 TGTGCCAGCAGCCAAGATCCCACACTAGCGGGACCCTACAATGAGCAGTTCTTC CASSQDPTLAGPYNEQFF
TRBJ2-6 many . TRBV29-1 TGCAGCGTTGAAGAACATGCTAGGTACGGGGCCAACGTCCTGACTTTC CSVEEHARYGANVLTF
TRBJ2-3 . TRBD2 TRBV5-1 TGCGCCAGCAGCCTTCACAGACTAGCGGGGGACACAGATACGCAGTATTTT CASSLHRLAGDTDTQYF
TRBJ2-6 few . TRBV12-3/TRBV12-4 TGTGCCAGCATCCCAGGGGCAGGGGCAGGGTCTGGGGCCAACGTCCTGACTTTC CASIPGAGAGSGANVLTF
TRBJ1-2 many . TRBV3-1 TGTGCCAGCAGCCAAGCGGTCACCGATAACTATGGCTACACCTTC CASSQAVTDNYGYTF
TRBJ2-7 . . TRBV12-3/TRBV12-4 TGTGCCAGCAGTTTATGGCGAGACTACGAGCAGTACTTC CASSLWRDYEQYF
TRBJ2-7 . . TRBV12-3/TRBV12-4 TGTGCCAGCAGCGGAAAAACGGGATACCACTACGAGCAGTACTTC CASSGKTGYHYEQYF
TRBJ2-3 many TRBD2 TRBV5-1 TGCGCCAGCAGCCAATTCTTCACCAGCGGGAGGACATACACAGATACGCAGTATTTT CASSQFFTSGRTYTDTQYF
TRBJ2-3 many . TRBV7-9 TGTGCCAGCAGCTTAGGCAGTCCAGATACGCAGTATTTT CASSLGSPDTQYF
TRBJ1-2 many TRBD1 TRBV7-9 TGTGCCAGCAGCACCAGACAGGGGGCCTCGGGTGGCTACACCTTC CASSTRQGASGGYTF
TRBJ2-2 few . TRBV7-9 TGTGCCCCGGGAACTATCGCCGGGGAGCTGTTTTTT CAPGTIAGELFF
TRBJ2-1 many . TRBV9 TGTGCCAGCAGCCCACAGAGACTCCTTAAGGGCAATGAGCAGTTCTTC CASSPQRLLKGNEQFF
TRBJ2-2 . TRBD1 TRBV12-3/TRBV12-4 TGTGCCAGCAGTACCCGCAGGGGGACCACCGGGGAGCTGTTTTTT CASSTRRGTTGELFF
TRBJ2-5 . . TRBV6-1 TGTGCCAATTCTCGGACAGGGAGGGAAGAGACCCAGTACTTC CANSRTGREETQYF
TRBJ2-2 few TRBD1 TRBV5-1 TGCGCCAGCAGCTTAAAGACAGGGGGCGGAACGAGGGAGCTGTTTTTT CASSLKTGGGTRELFF
TRBJ2-1 few TRBD2 TRBV11-1 TGTGCCAGCAGCCACTCTCTAGCGGGGGGGTCTCTCAGCTCCTACAATGAGCAGTTCTTC CASSHSLAGGSLSSYNEQFF
TRBJ1-3 few TRBD1 TRBV5-5 TGTGCCAGCAGCCGACCCGGGACAGGGACTGGAAACACCATATATTTT CASSRPGTGTGNTIYF
TRBJ1-6 few . TRBV18 TGTGCCAGCTCGCCAAGTACCGATAATTCAGGGAACCTCCTCCACTTT CASSPSTDNSGNLLHF
TRBJ2-1 few . TRBV7-6 TGTGCCAGCAGCTTTTCCGGAGAGGCCTACAATGAGCAGTTCTTC CASSFSGEAYNEQFF
TRBJ2-1 . . TRBV12-3/TRBV12-4 TGTGCCAGCAGCATTTTCGGTGCCTCCTACAATGAGCAGTTCTTC CASSIFGASYNEQFF
TRBJ1-2 many . TRBV12-3/TRBV12-4 TGTGCCAGCAGTTTGGGGCTTACCTATGGCTACACCTTC CASSLGLTYGYTF
TRBJ1-1 . . TRBV10-3 TGTGCCATCAGTGAGTCAAGTGTTGCTGAAGCTTTCTTT CAISESSVAEAFF
TRBJ2-3 . . TRBV11-2 TGTGCCAGCAGCTCCCGATATTCAGGGGTTGCAGGCGAGGTTACGCAGTATTTT CASSSRYSGVAGEVTQYF
TRBJ1-2 . . TRBV15 TGTGCCACTAGCAGAGAGTCCAACTATGGCTACACCTTC CATSRESNYGYTF
TRBJ2-2 many . TRBV4-3 TGCGCCAGCAGCCAAGATCAAGGGTTCACCGGGGAGCTGTTTTTT CASSQDQGFTGELFF
TRBJ2-7 . TRBD2 TRBV29-1 TGCAGCGTGACCGGGACTAGCGGGCGTCTTTCCTACGAGCAGTACTTC CSVTGTSGRLSYEQYF
TRBJ2-7 . TRBD2 TRBV19 TGTGCCAGTAGTATAGGTGCGGCTAGCGGGAGAACTTACGAGCAGTACTTC CASSIGAASGRTYEQYF
TRBJ2-2 . . TRBV30 TGTGCCTGGAGTGTACTTCTGAACACCGGGGAGCTGTTTTTT CAWSVLLNTGELFF
TRBJ2-3 . TRBD2 TRBV7-2 TGTGCCAGCAGCTTAGCGGGAGCGGGGGGCACAGATACGCAGTATTTT CASSLAGAGGTDTQYF
TRBJ2-3 many TRBD2 TRBV29-1 TGCAGCGTTGAGAGACTAGCGGGAGCCGATACGCAGTATTTT CSVERLAGADTQYF
TRBJ1-1 few . TRBV18 TGTGCCAGCTCACCTAGGACACAAAACACTGAAGCTTTCTTT CASSPRTQNTEAFF
TRBJ2-3 . . TRBV5-1 TGCGCCAGCAGCTTGGGCCAGGGTGGCCTCGGAGATACGCAGTATTTT CASSLGQGGLGDTQYF
TRBJ2-5 few . TRBV10-3 TGTGCCACCACAGGGGATGGAGCTTACACGGGACTTTGGACCCAGTACTTC CATTGDGAYTGLWTQYF
TRBJ2-1 . TRBD1 TRBV3-1 TGTGCCAGCAGCCAACAGACAGGGGGGAATGAGCAGTTCTTC CASSQQTGGNEQFF
TRBJ2-5 . . TRBV20-1 TGCAGTGCGCCACGGGGGACAGACCTACAAGAGACCCAGTACTTC CSAPRGTDLQETQYF
TRBJ2-3 few . TRBV6-1 TGTGCCAGCAGTAGCTGGGCTACCTATACGCAGTATTTT CASSSWATYTQYF
TRBJ1-1 few . TRBV7-9 TGTGCCAGCAGCCCGATTGTGAACACGGAAGCTTTCTTT CASSPIVNTEAFF
TRBJ2-3 . . TRBV28 TGTGCCAGCACCAACGGCGGGCTCTTTAACCCACAGACAGATACGCAGTATTTT CASTNGGLFNPQTDTQYF
TRBJ2-1 few . TRBV21-1 TGTGCCAGCTTCCCCCCTAGCGGTTACAATGAGCAGTTCTTC CASFPPSGYNEQFF
TRBJ2-1 few . TRBV12-3/TRBV12-4 TGTGCCAGCAGTTTAGCGACCCCTCCCCGCTCCTACAATGAGCAGTTCTTC CASSLATPPRSYNEQFF
TRBJ1-6 few . TRBV12-3/TRBV12-4 TGTGCCAGCAGTGCCCACAGGAGCTATAATTCACCCCTCCACTTT CASSAHRSYNSPLHF
TRBJ1-4 few . TRBV5-1 TGCGCCAGCAGGTACAGGGATAATGAAAAACTGTTTTTT CASRYRDNEKLFF
TRBJ2-5 . TRBD2 TRBV2 TGTGCCAGCAGTGAATCTAGCGGGGGGACCCAGTACTTC CASSESSGGTQYF
TRBJ2-7 many TRBD1 TRBV9 TGTGCCAGCAGCCCATGGGACAGAACCTACGAGCAGTACTTC CASSPWDRTYEQYF
TRBJ2-1 many . TRBV7-9 TGTGCCAGCAGCTCCCGCCAATCGTACAATGAGCAGTTCTTC CASSSRQSYNEQFF
TRBJ2-5 . . TRBV12-3/TRBV12-4 TGTGCCAGCCATGATTCAATGGCTAGGACACAAGAGACCCAGTACTTC CASHDSMARTQETQYF
TRBJ2-7 . TRBD2 TRBV4-3 TGCGCCAGCAGCCAAAACGGACTAGCGGGAGTGGAGCAGTACTTC CASSQNGLAGVEQYF
TRBJ2-1 . . TRBV6-6 TGTGCCAGTATGGGACACGACAACAATGAGCAGTTCTTC CASMGHDNNEQFF
TRBJ2-7 few . TRBV7-9 TGTGCCAGCAGCGTCGACGGCGATTTTAAGAACGAGCAGTACTTC CASSVDGDFKNEQYF
TRBJ2-7 . TRBD2 TRBV10-3 TGTGCCAGCGGATTGGGAGCGGGAACCTACGAGCAGTACTTC CASGLGAGTYEQYF
TRBJ1-1 . . TRBV15 TGTGCCACCAGCAGAACCGGGACCCGCCGGACTGAAGCTTTCTTT CATSRTGTRRTEAFF
TRBJ1-3 few . TRBV6-5 TGTGCCAGCAGTTACGGAAGCGACGGGATCTATGGAAACACCATATATTTT CASSYGSDGIYGNTIYF
TRBJ2-3 . . TRBV20-1 TGCAGTGCGCAACTCTGGGGAGATACGCAGTATTTT CSAQLWGDTQYF
TRBJ2-3 few . TRBV7-2 TGTGCCAGCAGCTGGGCCGGAGCCTCGGGAGATACGCAGTATTTT CASSWAGASGDTQYF
TRBJ2-7 many . TRBV7-9 TGTGCCAGCAGCTTATTTCCCATACAGAACGAGCAGTACTTC CASSLFPIQNEQYF
TRBJ2-1 many . TRBV20-1 TGCAGTGCTATGCCCCCGGGACACCGATACAATGAGCAGTTCTTC CSAMPPGHRYNEQFF
TRBJ1-5 many TRBD1 TRBV29-1 TGCAGCGTTGGACAGGGTCGCAATCAGCCCCAGCATTTT CSVGQGRNQPQHF
TRBJ2-7 . TRBD2 TRBV12-3/TRBV12-4 TGTGCCAGCAGCCCTGTCCTAGCGGGGGCGTCCTACGAGCAGTACTTC CASSPVLAGASYEQYF
TRBJ2-5 few TRBD2 TRBV5-1 TGCGCCAGCAGCCTCACGATCAGACTAGCGGGAGGAGAGACCCAGTACTTC CASSLTIRLAGGETQYF